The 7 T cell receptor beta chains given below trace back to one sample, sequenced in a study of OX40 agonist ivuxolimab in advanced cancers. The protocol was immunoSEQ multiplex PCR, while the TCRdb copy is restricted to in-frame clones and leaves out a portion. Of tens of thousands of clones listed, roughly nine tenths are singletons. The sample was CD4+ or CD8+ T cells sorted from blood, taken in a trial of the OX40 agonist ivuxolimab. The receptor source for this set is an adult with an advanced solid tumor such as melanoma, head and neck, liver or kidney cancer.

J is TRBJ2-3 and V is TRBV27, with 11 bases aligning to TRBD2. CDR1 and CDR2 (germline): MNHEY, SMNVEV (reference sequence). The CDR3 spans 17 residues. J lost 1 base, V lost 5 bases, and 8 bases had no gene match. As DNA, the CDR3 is TGTGCCAGCAGTCTTCTAGCGGGGGGATCCGGCACAGATACGCAGTATTTT. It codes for CASSLLAGGSGTDTQYF.

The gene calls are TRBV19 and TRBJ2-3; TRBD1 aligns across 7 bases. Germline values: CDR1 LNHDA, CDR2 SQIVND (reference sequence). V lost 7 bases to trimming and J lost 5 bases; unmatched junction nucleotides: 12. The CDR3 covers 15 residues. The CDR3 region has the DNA TGTGCCAGTACCATGACAGGGAGCCTTCGAGATACGCAGTATTTT. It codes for CASTMTGSLRDTQYF.

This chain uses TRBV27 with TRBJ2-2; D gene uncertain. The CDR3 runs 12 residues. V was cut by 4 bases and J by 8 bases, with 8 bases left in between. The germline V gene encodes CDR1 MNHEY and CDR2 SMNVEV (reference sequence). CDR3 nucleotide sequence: TGTGCCAGCAGTTCTCAGTTAGGGGAGCTGTTTTTT. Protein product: CASSSQLGELFF.

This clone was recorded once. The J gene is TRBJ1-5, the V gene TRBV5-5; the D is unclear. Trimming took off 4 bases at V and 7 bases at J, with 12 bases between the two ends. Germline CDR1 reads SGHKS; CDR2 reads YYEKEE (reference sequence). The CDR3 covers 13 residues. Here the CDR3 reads CASSPDVRQPQHF. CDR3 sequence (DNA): TGTGCCAGCAGCCCGGACGTCCGCCAGCCCCAGCATTTT.

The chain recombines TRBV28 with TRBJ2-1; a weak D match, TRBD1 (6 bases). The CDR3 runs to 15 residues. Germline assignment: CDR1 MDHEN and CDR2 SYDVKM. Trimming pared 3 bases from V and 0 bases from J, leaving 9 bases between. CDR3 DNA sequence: TGTGCCAGCAGTTTCCCAGGGGTCTCCTACAATGAGCAGTTCTTC. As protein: CASSFPGVSYNEQFF.

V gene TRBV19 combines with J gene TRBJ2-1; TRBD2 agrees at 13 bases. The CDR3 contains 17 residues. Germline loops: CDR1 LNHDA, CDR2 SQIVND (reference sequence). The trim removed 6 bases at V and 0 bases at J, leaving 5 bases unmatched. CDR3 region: CASSLTSGRSSYNEQFF. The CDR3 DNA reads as TGTGCCAGTAGCCTGACTAGCGGGAGGAGCTCCTACAATGAGCAGTTCTTC. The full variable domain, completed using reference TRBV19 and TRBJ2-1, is DGGITQSPKYLFRKEGQNVTLSCEQNLNHDAMYWYRQDPGQGLRLIYYSQIVNDFQKGDIAEGYSVSREKKESFPLTVTSAQKNPTAFYLCASSLTSGRSSYNEQFFGPGTRLTVL.

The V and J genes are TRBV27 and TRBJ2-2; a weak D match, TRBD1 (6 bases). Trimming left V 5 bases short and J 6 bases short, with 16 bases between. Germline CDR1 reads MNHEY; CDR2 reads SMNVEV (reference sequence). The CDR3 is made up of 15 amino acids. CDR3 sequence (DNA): TGTGCCAGCAGTGGGGGCAGGACTCCCTCCGGGGAGCTGTTTTTT. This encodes CASSGGRTPSGELFF.